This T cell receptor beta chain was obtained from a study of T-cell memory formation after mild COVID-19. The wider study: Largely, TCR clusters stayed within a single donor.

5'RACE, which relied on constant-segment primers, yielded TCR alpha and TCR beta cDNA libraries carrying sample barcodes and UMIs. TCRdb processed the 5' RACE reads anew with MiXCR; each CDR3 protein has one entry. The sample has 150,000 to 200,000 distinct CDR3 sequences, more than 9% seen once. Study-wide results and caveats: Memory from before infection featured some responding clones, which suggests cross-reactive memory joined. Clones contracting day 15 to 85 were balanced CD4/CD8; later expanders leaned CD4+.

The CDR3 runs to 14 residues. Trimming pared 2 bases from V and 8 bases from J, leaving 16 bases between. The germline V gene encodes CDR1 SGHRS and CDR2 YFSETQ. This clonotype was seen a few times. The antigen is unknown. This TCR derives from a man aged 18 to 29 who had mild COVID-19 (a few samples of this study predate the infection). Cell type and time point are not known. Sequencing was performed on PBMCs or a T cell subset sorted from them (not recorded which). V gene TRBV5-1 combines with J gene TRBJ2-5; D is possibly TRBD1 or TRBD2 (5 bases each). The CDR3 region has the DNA TGCGCCAGCAGCTTCTCCGGGACCCCTCTAACCCAGTACTTC. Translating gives CASSFSGTPLTQYF.